This TCR beta chain emerged from a study of T cell repertoires in cytomegalovirus infection. The overall study: Indications came from public TCR beta signatures; they pointed to CMV infection and to a matching HLA type.

TCRdb called the reads again in MiXCR, with one record for every CDR3 protein. The data show around 440,000 distinct CDR3 sequences, around 11% seen once. The V gene lost 3 bases and the J gene lost 4 bases, with 14 bases spanning the gap. CDR1 and CDR2 (germline): SGHRS, YFSETQ. This CDR3 comprises 14 residues. A note on this clonotype: The antigen is undetermined. A much more abundant neighbour one base away suggests this may be a read error. Without the conserved terminal phenylalanine or tryptophan, this CDR3 likely stems from a read error.

Study-wide findings and caveats: Cumulative frequency of public TCR beta families picked out carriers of CMV plus the relevant HLA. The response measured ex vivo was dominated by TCR beta clonotypes (HLA-C-restricted and CMV-specific).

The sample taken for sequencing was PBMCs. The chain has TRBV5-1 and TRBJ2-7; D tentatively fits TRBD1 or TRBD2 (5 bases each). This clonotype originated in a human donor in good health (CMV status not recorded). Some clones in this sample may be carry-over from other donors' samples. Here the CDR3 reads CASSSGTDSYEQYS. The CDR3 nucleotides are TGCGCCAGCAGCTCCGGGACGGACTCTTACGAGCAGTACTCC.